Each of the 27 T cell receptor beta chains below was sequenced from the same sample in a study of CD8+ T cells in alopecia areata. Sequencing used cDNA as its template, made by extracting RNA and reverse transcribing it. Some clones are missing from TCRdb's copy, which holds only in-frame ones; the method was immunoSEQ multiplex PCR. Of roughly 250,000 clones listed, less than 80% are singletons. The specimen was CD4+ T cells sorted from blood, collected at week 0. The receptors stem from a human donor with alopecia areata.

The chain combines TRBV27 with TRBJ2-7; a weak D match, TRBD1 (6 bases). V gave up 10 bases and J gave up 6 bases, with 19 bases separating them. Germline-derived CDR1 and CDR2 are MNHEY and SMNVEV (reference sequence). This CDR3 has 13 amino acids. The CDR3 region has the DNA TGTGCCACCAGGGACACAGGGCTAGCCGAGCAGTACTTC. It is translated as CATRDTGLAEQYF.

J is TRBJ2-4 and V is TRBV27; perhaps TRBD1 as D (6 bases). Germline loops: CDR1 MNHEY, CDR2 SMNVEV (reference sequence). The CDR3 has 12 amino acids. V lost 6 bases and J lost 8, with 11 bases in between. The CDR3 nucleotides are TGTGCCAGCAGGGGTCCAGGGGACATTCAGTACTTC. It translates to CASRGPGDIQYF.

This clone was recorded a few times. The rearrangement uses TRBV29-1 and TRBJ2-7; TRBD1 agrees at 12 bases. After removal of 6 bases from V and 5 bases from J, the junction contained 8 bases not matched to a gene. Looked up from germline, CDR1 is SQVTM and CDR2 is ANQGSEA. CDR3 length equals 14 residues. For the CDR3, the DNA is TGCAGCGTCATGGGGGGACAGGGGGCCGACGAGCAGTACTTC. Translating gives CSVMGGQGADEQYF.

This clone was observed a handful of times. V usage is TRBV6-6 and J usage is TRBJ2-5; TRBD1 matches 9 bases. Germline CDR1 MNHNY, CDR2 SVGAGI (reference sequence). The CDR3 extends over 16 amino acids. V lost 6 bases and J lost 1; bases outside the gene matches: 9. The CDR3 reads CASRKSGTGRQETQYF. In nucleotides, the CDR3 is TGTGCCAGCAGAAAATCCGGGACAGGGCGCCAAGAGACCCAGTACTTC.

This clone was counted only a few times. The chain employs TRBV27 and TRBJ1-1, with 8 bases that match TRBD1. V gave up 3 bases and J gave up 8 bases; unmatched junction bases: 8. Per the germline V gene, CDR1 is MNHEY and CDR2 is SMNVEV (reference sequence). The CDR3 runs 14 residues. As DNA, the CDR3 is TGTGCCAGCAGTTTGTCCGGACAGGGCGCCGAAGCTTTCTTT. As protein: CASSLSGQGAEAFF.

The V and J genes are TRBV7-9 and TRBJ1-2; D call uncertain. There are 13 residues in the CDR3. The germline CDR1 and CDR2 sequences are SEHNR and FQNEAQ (reference sequence). Trimming removed 0 bases at V and 3 bases at J, with 5 bases between. DNA of the CDR3: TGTGCCAGCAGCTTAGCGCGGGACTATGGCTACACCTTC. It specifies CASSLARDYGYTF.

V gene TRBV29-1 combines with J gene TRBJ2-7; perhaps TRBD1 as D (7 bases). Germline V gene data show CDR1 as SQVTM and CDR2 as ANQGSEA. The CDR3 is 14 amino acids. V lost 7 bases to trimming and J lost 0 bases, with 16 bases between them. CDR3 coding DNA: TGCAGCGCCGGGGGACAGCCTCCCTCCTACGAGCAGTACTTC. Its translation: CSAGGQPPSYEQYF.

This rearrangement joins TRBV10-3 to TRBJ2-2; TRBD1 matches 8 bases. CDR3 length: 16 amino acids. The J segment lost 8 bases and the V segment lost 3 bases, leaving 11 bases of the junction unmatched. CDR1 and CDR2 (germline): ENHRY, SYGVKD. The DNA of the CDR3 is TGTGCCATCAGTGAACCCGGACAGGGTAAAACGGGGGAGCTGTTTTTT. Translating it yields CAISEPGQGKTGELFF.

This chain uses TRBV7-3 with TRBJ2-2, with 7 positions matching TRBD1. Per germline, CDR1 SGHTA and CDR2 FQGTGA. The CDR3 has 15 amino acids. V shed 2 bases and J 6 bases; nucleotides not matched to a gene: 6. The DNA of the CDR3 is TGTGCCAGCAGCTTAGAACAGGGGTTTTCCGGGGAGCTGTTTTTT. This gives the protein CASSLEQGFSGELFF. Together with reference TRBV7-3 and TRBJ2-2, the CDR3 gives the full variable domain: GAGVSQTPSNKVTEKGKYVELRCDPISGHTALYWYRQSLGQGPEFLIYFQGTGAADDSGLPNDRFFAVRPEGSVSTLKIQRTERGDSAVYLCASSLEQGFSGELFFGEGSRLTVL.

The chain recombines TRBV27 with TRBJ2-1, with D possibly matching TRBD1 (7 bases). Trimming took off 5 bases at V and 1 base at J, with 18 bases between the two ends. The CDR3 loop spans 17 amino acids. Germline lookup yields CDR1 MNHEY and CDR2 SMNVEV (reference sequence). Here the CDR3 reads CASSVGRRGRSYNEQFF. CDR3 DNA: TGTGCCAGCAGTGTGGGGCGGAGGGGGCGGTCCTACAATGAGCAGTTCTTC.

This chain connects TRBV30 to TRBJ2-3; D remains ambiguous. The CDR3 contains 12 residues. Germline V CDR1 and CDR2: GTSNPN, SVGIG (reference sequence). The DNA for the CDR3 is TGTGCGGTGGACCCAGGCACAGATACGCAGTATTTT. Translation gives CAVDPGTDTQYF.

The V gene is TRBV29-1, the J gene TRBJ2-1, with 8 bases fitting TRBD1. Per the germline V gene, CDR1 is SQVTM and CDR2 is ANQGSEA. The trim removed 6 bases at V and 7 bases at J, leaving 11 bases unmatched. This CDR3 has 14 amino acids. CDR3 sequence reads: CSVRTGKDNNEQFF. Here the CDR3 DNA reads TGCAGCGTCCGGACAGGGAAAGACAATAATGAGCAGTTCTTC.

This rearrangement joins TRBV7-8 to TRBJ2-7; 7 positions agree with TRBD1. Germline CDR1 is SGHVS and CDR2 is FQNEAQ. V lost 3 bases, J lost 6 bases, and 8 bases stayed unmatched. This CDR3 has 14 amino acids. CDR3 DNA sequence: TGTGCCAGCAGCTTGTTCAGTTCAGGGGGCGAGCAGTACTTC. Translated: CASSLFSSGGEQYF. The full variable domain, rest sourced from reference TRBV7-8 and TRBJ2-7, is GAGVSQSPRYKVAKRGQDVALRCDPISGHVSLFWYQQALGQGPEFLTYFQNEAQLDKSGLPSDRFFAERPEGSVSTLKIQRTQQEDSAVYLCASSLFSSGGEQYFGPGTRLTVT.

The chain recombines TRBV5-1 with TRBJ2-3, with 9 bases fitting TRBD2. The CDR3 consists of 16 residues. Germline-derived CDR1 and CDR2 are SGHRS and YFSETQ. V lost 4 bases to trimming and J lost 0 bases; unmatched junction nucleotides: 6. CDR3 sequence: CASSARLAASTDTQYF. The CDR3 coding sequence is TGCGCCAGCAGCGCGAGACTAGCGGCTAGCACAGATACGCAGTATTTT.

The chain recombines TRBV6-6 with TRBJ2-7, with D unresolved. CDR3 size: 14 residues. Germline-derived CDR1 and CDR2 are MNHNY and SVGAGI (reference sequence). V lost 0 bases and J lost 4, with 10 bases in between. The DNA for the CDR3 is TGTGCCAGCAGTTACTCGTATGGGCAATACGAGCAGTACTTC. This codes for CASSYSYGQYEQYF.

CDR3 residues: CASSPPGQRDSPLHF. The CDR3 bases are TGTGCCAGCAGCCCCCCGGGACAGAGGGATTCACCCCTCCACTTT. This rearrangement joins TRBV5-6 to TRBJ1-6, with 7 bases lining up with TRBD1. This CDR3 contains 15 residues. The V segment lost 4 bases and the J segment 8 bases; nucleotides outside the gene matches: 9. Germline loops: CDR1 SGHDT, CDR2 YYEEEE.

Turning to this clone: Other DNA sequences in the same sample also yield this CDR3. The rearrangement joins TRBV29-1 to TRBJ1-3, with TRBD1 matching over 8 bases. The CDR3 consists of 12 residues. CDR1 and CDR2 (germline): SQVTM, ANQGSEA. V shed 6 bases and J 4 bases; nucleotides not matched to a gene: 2. CDR3: CSVGTGGNTIYF. DNA for the CDR3: TGCAGCGTGGGGACAGGCGGAAACACCATATATTTT.

V usage is TRBV29-1 and J usage is TRBJ2-1, with D uncertain. The germline V gene has CDR1 SQVTM and CDR2 ANQGSEA. V was pared by 4 bases and J by 5 bases, with 12 bases between. The CDR3 has 13 amino acids. CDR3 region: CSVVGRPDNEQFF. CDR3 DNA: TGCAGCGTTGTTGGTCGGCCGGACAATGAGCAGTTCTTC.

V is TRBV5-4 and J is TRBJ2-3; no reliable D call. The CDR3 spans 15 residues. Trimming pared 0 bases from V and 2 bases from J, leaving 10 bases between. Germline loops: CDR1 SGHNT, CDR2 YYREEE (reference sequence). CDR3 nucleotide sequence: TGTGCCAGCAGCTTGGATCCTCCCCTCACAGATACGCAGTATTTT. This codes for CASSLDPPLTDTQYF. Full variable domain (missing parts from reference TRBV5-4 and TRBJ2-3): ETGVTQSPTHLIKTRGQQVTLRCSSQSGHNTVSWYQQALGQGPQFIFQYYREEENGRGNFPPRFSGLQFPNYSSELNVNALELDDSALYLCASSLDPPLTDTQYFGPGTRLTVL.

The rearrangement links TRBV6-6 to TRBJ2-2; D possibly matches TRBD1 or TRBD2 (5 bases each). In germline, CDR1 is MNHNY, CDR2 SVGAGI (reference sequence). V dropped 2 bases and J dropped 5 bases, with 9 bases sitting between them. There are 14 residues in the CDR3. The CDR3 bases are TGTGCCAGCAGTTACGGCAGGGAGACCGGGGAGCTGTTTTTT. It encodes CASSYGRETGELFF.

J is TRBJ1-2 and V is TRBV2; the D gene is possibly TRBD1 (6 bases). Germline assignment: CDR1 SNHLY and CDR2 FYNNEI. The CDR3 is 12 residues long. V lost 6 bases, J lost 4 bases, and 9 bases lay in between. The CDR3 DNA sequence: TGTGCCAGCAGGGACAGACCCTATGGCTACACCTTC. Its protein is CASRDRPYGYTF.

The genes are TRBV11-2 and TRBJ2-1; 12 bases are a match to TRBD2. Germline CDR1 is SGHAT and CDR2 is FQNNGV. The CDR3 contains 17 residues. The ends lost 5 bases at V and 4 bases at J; junction bases unmatched: 9. The CDR3 protein is CASSVPSGGVTYNEQFF. DNA for the CDR3: TGTGCCAGCAGCGTCCCTAGCGGGGGGGTTACGTACAATGAGCAGTTCTTC.

The V and J genes are TRBV30 and TRBJ1-2; D uncertain. Between the trimmed V and J ends, which lost 4 bases and 6 bases, there was a span of 15 bases. CDR1 GTSNPN and CDR2 SVGIG come from the germline V gene (reference sequence). The CDR3 loop spans 13 amino acids. CDR3 DNA sequence: TGTGCCTGGACCCGGGGTGCGAGGGATGGCTACACCTTC. Translation: CAWTRGARDGYTF.

The gene calls are TRBV6-5 and TRBJ1-1, with TRBD1 matching 8 bases. The ends lost 6 bases at V and 3 bases at J; junction bases unmatched: 0. CDR1 is MNHEY, CDR2 SVGAGI, per germline. There are 12 residues in the CDR3. The CDR3 region is CASRDRDTEAFF. The CDR3 nucleotides read TGTGCCAGCAGGGACAGGGACACTGAAGCTTTCTTT.

The genes are TRBV5-1 and TRBJ1-1; 8 nucleotides match TRBD1. Germline V lookup: CDR1 SGHRS, CDR2 YFSETQ. With 4 bases clipped from V and 1 base from J, the junction kept 3 bases outside the gene matches. The CDR3 extends over 14 amino acids. CDR3 amino acids: CASSGQGGNTEAFF. DNA for the CDR3: TGCGCCAGCAGCGGACAGGGCGGGAACACTGAAGCTTTCTTT.

The DNA of the CDR3 is TGTGCCAGCGGCGACTGGACGAACACTGAAGCTTTCTTT. Translated: CASGDWTNTEAFF. This chain connects TRBV6-6 to TRBJ1-1; D unclear. This CDR3 has 13 amino acids. Germline loops: CDR1 MNHNY, CDR2 SVGAGI (reference sequence). V was trimmed by 8 bases and J by 1 base, leaving 11 bases between them.

The V call is TRBV30, the J call TRBJ1-1, with 8 nucleotides matching TRBD1. The CDR3 consists of 17 residues. Germline V gene sequence: CDR1 GTSNPN, CDR2 SVGIG (reference sequence). The junction had 16 bases not matched to a gene; V was cut back by 7 bases and J by 0 bases. DNA for the CDR3: TGTGCCTACGCGGCCCGGGACAGGCACAGAATGAACACTGAAGCTTTCTTT. Translation gives CAYAARDRHRMNTEAFF.